One and the same sample provided the 31 T cell receptor beta chains below, sequenced in a study of T cell responses to AZD1222 COVID-19 vaccine. The repertoire was sequenced with immunoSEQ multiplex PCR; TCRdb's copy has only in-frame clones and lacks some. The profile covers about 120,000 clones, with 92% appearing a single time and around 1.7% taken by the ten largest. The sequenced sample was peripheral blood, obtained on day 0 of AZD1222 vaccination. These receptors were taken from an adult in good health.

This clone was counted only a few times. This sequence joins TRBV11-1 and TRBJ2-5, with 10 nucleotides matching TRBD2. The CDR3 extends over 16 amino acids. The germline CDR1 and CDR2 sequences are SGHAT and FQDESV (reference sequence). The V segment lost 5 bases and the J segment 7 bases; nucleotides outside the gene matches: 13. The CDR3 sequence is CASSITSTSGQRTQYF. The CDR3 bases are TGTGCCAGCAGCATCACTTCGACTAGCGGGCAGAGGACCCAGTACTTC.

V gene TRBV5-1 combines with J gene TRBJ1-6; 7 bases agree with TRBD1. Germline assignment: CDR1 SGHRS and CDR2 YFSETQ. The CDR3 runs to 14 residues. The ends lost 4 bases at V and 5 bases at J; junction bases unmatched: 3. CDR3 coding DNA: TGCGCCAGCAGCCCAGGGACAGATAATTCACCCCTCCACTTT. Amino acids: CASSPGTDNSPLHF.

V usage is TRBV6-1 and J usage is TRBJ2-3; D uncertain. The V gene's germline CDR1 is MNHNS and CDR2 SASEGT. There are 13 residues in the CDR3. V was clipped by 2 bases and J by 4 bases, with 7 bases between them. The CDR3 DNA reads TGTGCCAGCAGTGAACCCGACCCAGATACGCAGTATTTT. The encoded protein is CASSEPDPDTQYF.

This clone was seen only once. The rearrangement joins TRBV7-9 to TRBJ2-1; TRBD2 agrees at 11 bases. In germline, CDR1 is SEHNR, CDR2 FQNEAQ (reference sequence). This CDR3 is 17 amino acids long. The junction had 8 bases not matched to a gene; V was cut back by 5 bases and J by 2 bases. The CDR3 bases are TGTGCCAGCAGCGTACCGGGACTAGCGGCCCCCTACAATGAGCAGTTCTTC. Translating it yields CASSVPGLAAPYNEQFF.

V gene TRBV20-1 combines with J gene TRBJ2-1; 11 bases agree with TRBD2. CDR1 and CDR2 from the germline V gene are DFQATT and SNEGSKA (reference sequence). The CDR3 covers 14 residues. The junction had 5 bases not matched to a gene; V was cut back by 3 bases and J by 7 bases. CDR3 residues: CSASKLAGVNEQFF. The CDR3 DNA reads as TGCAGTGCTAGTAAACTAGCGGGGGTGAATGAGCAGTTCTTC.

This chain joins TRBV3-1 (or the pseudogene TRBV3-2) and TRBJ2-1; weak D call: TRBD2 (6 bases). Trimming left V 3 bases short and J 5 bases short, with 11 bases between. This CDR3 is 14 amino acids long. Germline V gene lookup returns CDR1 LGHDT and CDR2 YNNKEL (reference sequence). CDR3 loop: CASSHRTINNEQFF. CDR3 nucleotide sequence: TGTGCCAGCAGCCACAGGACTATTAACAATGAGCAGTTCTTC.

The rearrangement links TRBV3-1 (or the pseudogene TRBV3-2) to TRBJ2-2; D not resolved. This CDR3 is built from 15 residues. Per germline, CDR1 LGHDT and CDR2 YNNKEL (reference sequence). Trimming took off 4 bases at V and 4 bases at J, with 13 bases between the two ends. The CDR3 DNA is TGTGCCAGCAGCCCGTCGCTTTTCCCCACCGGGGAGCTGTTTTTT. The encoded protein is CASSPSLFPTGELFF.

Only one count was recorded for this clone. This chain links TRBV9 with TRBJ2-5; tentative D call: TRBD1 (6 bases). The CDR3 spans 14 residues. CDR1 is SGDLS and CDR2 is YYNGEE in the germline V gene. V shed 3 bases and J shed 4 bases, with 13 bases lying between them. The CDR3 nucleotides are TGTGCCAGCAGCGCAAGACAGGACGGAGAGACCCAGTACTTC. This sequence encodes CASSARQDGETQYF. Complete variable domain (other parts from reference TRBV9 and TRBJ2-5): DSGVTQTPKHLITATGQRVTLRCSPRSGDLSVYWYQQSLDQGLQFLIQYYNGEERAKGNILERFSAQQFPDLHSELNLSSLELGDSALYFCASSARQDGETQYFGPGTRLLVL.

The CDR3 here is CAWSRGFGNTIYF. The CDR3, as DNA: TGTGCCTGGAGTAGGGGTTTTGGAAACACCATATATTTT. This chain links TRBV30 with TRBJ1-3; the D gene is possibly TRBD1 (5 bases). This CDR3 has 13 amino acids. V was pared by 2 bases and J by 3 bases, with 8 bases between. Germline CDR1 and CDR2: GTSNPN and SVGIG (reference sequence).

The CDR3 DNA follows: TGCGCCAGCAGCTTGGCCCCAGGGGGCAACTATGGCTACACCTTC. Its translation: CASSLAPGGNYGYTF. The chain uses TRBV5-1 and TRBJ1-2; 8 nucleotides align to TRBD1. The trim removed 0 bases at V and 2 bases at J, leaving 3 bases unmatched. The CDR3 is 15 amino acids. Germline lookup yields CDR1 SGHRS and CDR2 YFSETQ. Complete variable domain (other parts from reference TRBV5-1 and TRBJ1-2): KAGVTQTPRYLIKTRGQQVTLSCSPISGHRSVSWYQQTPGQGLQFLFEYFSETQRNKGNFPGRFSGRQFSNSRSEMNVSTLELGDSALYLCASSLAPGGNYGYTFGSGTRLTVV.

The chain recombines TRBV1 with TRBJ2-7; the table's D gene call, TRBD2, was not cross checked with the DNA. TRBV1 is an annotated pseudogene. The CDR3 spans 14 residues. CDR3 in amino acids: CTSSQEESSYEQYV. The CDR3 DNA is TGCACCAGCAGCCAAGAAGAGAGCTCCTACGAGCAGTACGTC.

The chain carries TRBV21-1 and TRBJ2-2; the tabulated D call, TRBD2, remains unverified against the DNA. TRBV21-1 is an annotated pseudogene. CDR3 length: 16 residues. This CDR3 reads CASSKFGGSNTGELFF. CDR3 DNA: TGTGCCAGCAGCAAATTTGGCGGTTCGAACACCGGGGAGCTGTTTTTT.

The V and J genes are TRBV6-5 and TRBJ1-2, with D perhaps matching TRBD1 (5 bases). V lost 5 bases to trimming and J lost 2 bases, with 12 bases between them. The CDR3 sequence is 14 residues long. From germline, CDR1 is MNHEY and CDR2 SVGAGI. DNA for the CDR3: TGTGCCAGCAGTCCTTGGCAGGGCAACTATGGCTACACCTTC. Its translation is CASSPWQGNYGYTF.

CDR3 in amino acids: CASSRGLAGYNEQFF. CDR3 nucleotides: TGTGCCAGCAGCCGTGGACTAGCGGGATATAATGAGCAGTTCTTC. The J gene is TRBJ2-1, the V gene TRBV3-1 (or the pseudogene TRBV3-2); 12 nucleotides line up with TRBD2. The CDR3 loop spans 15 amino acids. J gave up 7 bases and V 4 bases, and 5 bases lay outside the gene matches. The germline V gene encodes CDR1 LGHDT and CDR2 YNNKEL (reference sequence).

This clone is a singleton in its sample. The V call is TRBV6-2 or TRBV6-3, the J call TRBJ2-5; TRBD2 might be the D (5 bases). The V end was cut by 6 bases, the J end by 5 bases, with 13 bases between. This CDR3 region has 13 residues. Germline-derived CDR1 and CDR2 are MNHEY and SVGEGT. The CDR3 sequence is CASSRAGGETQYF. CDR3 nucleotide sequence: TGTGCCAGCAGCCGGGCGGGCGGGGAGACCCAGTACTTC.

Here the CDR3 DNA reads TGTGCCAGCAGCTCTGGGAGGACCTACGAGCAGTACGTC. The encoded protein is CASSSGRTYEQYV. The genes are TRBV7-8 and TRBJ2-7; D perhaps matches TRBD2 (6 bases). This CDR3 spans 13 amino acids. Germline lookup yields CDR1 SGHVS and CDR2 FQNEAQ. The V gene lost 4 bases and the J gene lost 2 bases, with 9 bases spanning the gap.

The rearrangement joins TRBV27 to TRBJ1-6; no definite D call. Per germline, CDR1 MNHEY and CDR2 SMNVEV (reference sequence). This CDR3 comprises 12 residues. The V and J ends lost 5 bases and 5 bases respectively, with 4 bases between them. The CDR3: CASSLDNSPLHF. CDR3 nucleotides: TGTGCCAGCAGTCTCGATAATTCACCCCTCCACTTT.

The chain combines TRBV6-2 or TRBV6-3 with TRBJ2-2; maybe TRBD2 (5 bases). CDR3 length: 19 residues. The V and J ends lost 2 bases and 2 bases respectively, with 21 bases between them. Per germline, CDR1 MNHEY and CDR2 SVGEGT. CDR3 coding DNA: TGTGCCAGCAGTTACCCGAGGAGGCCCTCCAACCGAAACACCGGGGAGCTGTTTTTT. Translating gives CASSYPRRPSNRNTGELFF.

The V and J genes are TRBV6-2 or TRBV6-3 and TRBJ1-5; D gene unclear. The V end was cut by 2 bases, the J end by 2 bases, with 10 bases between. Germline assignment: CDR1 MNHEY and CDR2 SVGEGT. This CDR3 is 15 amino acids long. In DNA, the CDR3 is TGTGCCAGCAGTTACGAGGGTAGGGGCAATCAGCCCCAGCATTTT. Protein: CASSYEGRGNQPQHF.

The chain employs TRBV3-1 (or the pseudogene TRBV3-2) and TRBJ1-4; tentative D call: TRBD1 (5 bases). There are 14 residues in the CDR3. The germline V gene has CDR1 LGHDT and CDR2 YNNKEL (reference sequence). V lost 1 base to trimming and J lost 7 bases, with 10 bases between them. The CDR3 nucleotides are TGTGCCAGCAGCCAAGGAGGGGATCTTGAAAAACTGTTTTTT. It codes for CASSQGGDLEKLFF.

J is TRBJ1-6 and V is TRBV19, with TRBD1 matching over 7 bases. Germline trimming cut 10 bases from V and 7 bases from J; bases unmatched to any gene: 13. Germline values: CDR1 LNHDA, CDR2 SQIVND (reference sequence). The CDR3 length is 15 residues. The DNA for the CDR3 is TGTGCCACCAGAAGTCAGGGGGAGACGAATTCACCCCTCCACTTT. Translated: CATRSQGETNSPLHF.

In nucleotides, the CDR3 is TGTGCCAGCAGCTTGGCGGGGACAGGGCTCCGCGGTGTCTCACCCCTCCACTTT. Protein product: CASSLAGTGLRGVSPLHF. The rearrangement joins TRBV5-4 to TRBJ1-6; 9 bases fit TRBD1. CDR1 SGHNT and CDR2 YYREEE come from the germline V gene (reference sequence). The CDR3 contains 18 residues. The V gene end was trimmed by 0 bases and the J gene end by 10 bases; junction bases not matched to a gene: 14.

The count of this clone is one. This chain links TRBV12-3 or TRBV12-4 with TRBJ1-2; 8 bases map to TRBD1. The CDR3 covers 13 residues. V lost 8 bases and J lost 2; bases outside the gene matches: 4. DNA of the CDR3: TGTGCCAGCGGCCCAGGGGGCAACTATGGCTACACCTTC. The encoded protein is CASGPGGNYGYTF.

Only a few counts were recorded for this clone. The chain joins TRBV21-1 to TRBJ1-1. TRBV21-1 is assigned pseudogene status. The CDR3 is 15 residues long. This chain's CDR3 is CASSKEPSKNTEAFF. CDR3 DNA sequence: TGTGCCAGCAGCAAAGAGCCAAGTAAGAACACTGAAGCTTTCTTT.

V is TRBV6-1 and J is TRBJ1-6; no firm D call. Trimming shortened V by 2 bases and J by 0 bases, and 8 bases separated the two germline ends. This CDR3 has 16 residues. The germline V gene has CDR1 MNHNS and CDR2 SASEGT. The CDR3 protein is CASSETAGSYNSPLHF. The CDR3 DNA follows: TGTGCCAGCAGTGAAACAGCGGGCTCCTATAATTCACCCCTCCACTTT.

The chain uses TRBV6-5 and TRBJ1-4; no reliable D call. The CDR3 runs to 12 residues. The V end lost 5 bases, the J end lost 8 bases, and 9 bases lay between the germline ends. Germline V lookup: CDR1 MNHEY, CDR2 SVGAGI. The CDR3 nucleotides are TGTGCCAGCAGTCCCGGGCGGGAAAAACTGTTTTTT. This codes for CASSPGREKLFF.

This sequence joins TRBV3-1 (or the pseudogene TRBV3-2) and TRBJ1-2; possible D gene TRBD1, 6 bases. The V end lost 8 bases, the J end lost 6 bases, and 19 bases lay between the germline ends. Germline assignment: CDR1 LGHDT and CDR2 YNNKEL (reference sequence). The CDR3 is 14 residues long. The CDR3 loop reads CASSPGHLGDGYTF. CDR3 in DNA: TGTGCCAGCTCTCCGGGACACTTGGGGGATGGCTACACCTTC.

The chain combines TRBV11-2 with TRBJ1-5, with a possible D match to TRBD1 (6 bases). Germline CDR1 SGHAT, CDR2 FQNNGV. Trimming shortened V by 0 bases and J by 5 bases, and 11 bases separated the two germline ends. This CDR3 is 15 amino acids long. CDR3 bases: TGTGCCAGCAGCTTAGATCCAGGGGAATATCAGCCCCAGCATTTT. Translated, it gives CASSLDPGEYQPQHF.

The V gene is TRBV3-1 (or the pseudogene TRBV3-2), the J gene TRBJ1-1; maybe TRBD1 (6 bases). This CDR3 spans 15 amino acids. V was trimmed by 4 bases and J by 1 base, leaving 13 bases between them. CDR1 is LGHDT, CDR2 YNNKEL, per germline (reference sequence). The CDR3 protein is CASSRGGGENTEAFF. DNA for the CDR3: TGTGCCAGCAGCCGGGGAGGGGGAGAGAACACTGAAGCTTTCTTT.

The rearrangement links TRBV7-3 to TRBJ2-3; D call uncertain. Trimming took off 5 bases at V and 6 bases at J, with 9 bases between the two ends. Germline CDR1 SGHTA, CDR2 FQGTGA. There are 12 residues in the CDR3. CDR3 DNA sequence: TGTGCCAGCAGCCCAACCGGGGATACGCAGTATTTT. Translation: CASSPTGDTQYF.

V is TRBV4-3 and J is TRBJ2-1, with 10 bases that match TRBD2. The CDR3 runs 19 residues. The V gene's germline CDR1 is LGHNA and CDR2 YSLEER. V gave up 0 bases and J gave up 5 bases; unmatched junction bases: 13. CDR3 coding DNA: TGCGCCAGCAGCCAAGATGCAAGCGGGAGGGCCTGGGGTCACAATGAGCAGTTCTTC. Translation gives CASSQDASGRAWGHNEQFF.